The T cell receptor (beta chain) under discussion was sequenced for a study of cytomegalovirus exposure and HLA in healthy donors. Germline V gene lookup returns CDR1 SEHNR and CDR2 FQNEAQ (reference sequence). V gave up 2 bases and J gave up 2 bases; unmatched junction bases: 2. This CDR3 contains 15 residues. Study conclusions and caveats: The productive fraction for most TCR beta V segments was about 87% or about 30% in an earlier analysis. Per a later analysis, 18,000 or so TCR beta sequences showed association with HLA alleles at 0.05 false discovery rate. Links to common viral pathogens appeared, in a later analysis, for several of the most significant clusters.

Comment on this clone: Its target is not known.

The PCR made use of 60 Vbeta and 13 Jbeta primers. Profiling relied on immunoSEQ multiplex PCR, and the TCRdb table lists in-frame clones only, not all of them. Of over 150,000 clones in the sample, 80% were seen once. The origin of this receptor is a boy between 10 and 17 years old in good health and CMV-seronegative. The rearrangement joins TRBV7-9 to TRBJ2-1; 8 nucleotides agree with TRBD2. Sequences were obtained from PBMCs. Here the CDR3 reads CASSLPGRAYNEQFF. DNA for the CDR3: TGTGCCAGCAGCTTACCCGGGAGGGCCTACAATGAGCAGTTCTTC.